This T cell receptor (beta chain) was captured by sequencing in a study of cytomegalovirus exposure and HLA in healthy donors. This clone was counted many times. Antigen specificity is unknown. Whole-study findings and limits: Fewer N-insertions (relative to the roughly 630-donor mean) were reportedly seen in an Asian-associated ancestry cluster in a later analysis.

V shed 3 bases and J 4 bases; nucleotides not matched to a gene: 2. The germline V gene encodes CDR1 SEHNR and CDR2 FQNEAQ (reference sequence). The CDR3 contains 14 residues. These donors, healthy bone marrow donors, were studied. Use of 60 Vbeta and 13 Jbeta primers characterized the PCR. Some clones are missing from TCRdb's copy, which holds only in-frame ones; the method was immunoSEQ multiplex PCR. The sample gives roughly 120,000 clones, roughly 80% of which show up once; around a fifth is in the top ten. This chain connects TRBV7-9 to TRBJ2-1; TRBD1 aligns across 8 bases. Specimen: PBMCs. The TCR was taken from a man aged 30-40 years in good health and CMV-seropositive. The CDR3 loop is CASSLTGDYNEQFF. The DNA for the CDR3 is TGTGCCAGCAGCTTGACAGGGGATTACAATGAGCAGTTCTTC.